Each of the 21 T cell receptor beta chains below was sequenced from the same sample in a study of T cell changes during pregnancy in multiple sclerosis. Profiled with immunoSEQ multiplex PCR; TCRdb holds only in-frame clones, not every one. The data show some 70,000 clones, with 90% to 95% seen just once and less than 6% held by the top ten. Sample: CD8+ T cells from peripheral blood mononuclear cells, taken before pregnancy. These receptors were collected from a female donor with multiple sclerosis, enrolled in a pregnancy study.

Of note for this clone: One end of the junction fails to match germline, which may point to a read error. The chain has TRBV6-5 and TRBJ1-2; TRBD1 matches at 7 bases. The CDR3 extends over 16 amino acids. From germline, CDR1 is MNHEY and CDR2 SVGAGI. CDR3 protein: CASNYGQEPLDYGYTF. CDR3 nucleotide sequence: TGTGCCAGCAATTACGGACAGGAGCCTCTTGACTATGGCTACACCTTC.

The chain couples TRBV5-6 to TRBJ1-2; TRBD1 matches 7 bases. Germline CDR1 is SGHDT and CDR2 is YYEEEE. The CDR3 covers 16 residues. The V segment lost 2 bases and the J segment 4 bases; nucleotides outside the gene matches: 11. For the CDR3, the DNA is TGTGCCAGCAGCTTCGCCCCAGGGGGATGGCGCTATGGCTACACCTTC. Translation: CASSFAPGGWRYGYTF.

This rearrangement joins TRBV27 to TRBJ1-1, with D possibly being TRBD1 (6 bases). Per germline, CDR1 MNHEY and CDR2 SMNVEV (reference sequence). Trimming cost V 6 bases and J 7 bases, with 18 bases left between them. The CDR3 is 14 residues long. The CDR3 DNA reads TGTGCCAGCAGGTCATACAGGGAGATGGATGAAGCTTTCTTT. Translating it yields CASRSYREMDEAFF.

The chain links TRBV6-5 to TRBJ1-4; D uncertain. The V end lost 4 bases, the J end lost 0 bases, and 6 bases lay between the germline ends. Germline loops: CDR1 MNHEY, CDR2 SVGAGI. This CDR3 has 14 amino acids. CDR3 region: CASSLSPTNEKLFF. CDR3 DNA: TGTGCCAGCAGTTTGAGCCCAACTAATGAAAAACTGTTTTTT.

In its sample, this clone was seen once. The V gene is TRBV4-1, the J gene TRBJ1-2; no firm D call. Deletions cut 0 bases from V and 5 bases from J, with 7 bases between. Germline-derived CDR1 and CDR2 are MGHRA and YSYEKL. This CDR3 contains 13 residues. The CDR3 region has the DNA TGCGCCAGCAGCCAAGAAAGAGCATATGGCTACACCTTC. Its protein product is CASSQERAYGYTF.

The chain recombines TRBV19 with TRBJ2-7; D may be TRBD2 (5 bases). V was trimmed by 3 bases and J by 0 bases, leaving 6 bases between them. The CDR3 has 13 amino acids. Per the germline V gene, CDR1 is LNHDA and CDR2 is SQIVND (reference sequence). The CDR3 DNA reads TGTGCCAGTAGTATCGAGGGCTCCTACGAGCAGTACTTC. Its translation: CASSIEGSYEQYF.

The chain recombines TRBV2 with TRBJ2-2; 12 bases line up with TRBD2. The CDR3 runs 15 residues. Trimming took 4 bases from V and 4 from J; bases not matched to a gene: 1. The germline V gene has CDR1 SNHLY and CDR2 FYNNEI. The CDR3 nucleotides read TGTGCCAGCAGTGGGACTAGCGGGGTCACCGGGGAGCTGTTTTTT. Protein product: CASSGTSGVTGELFF.

Turning to this clone: At one boundary the junction diverges from the germline segment, which might be a read error. This chain connects TRBV7-7 to TRBJ2-2; the D gene is possibly TRBD1 (6 bases). The germline CDR1 and CDR2 sequences are SSHAT and FNYEAQ (reference sequence). The CDR3 runs 15 residues. CDR3 protein: CASSPGTSQGGELFF. Written as DNA, the CDR3 is TGTGCTAGCAGCCCTGGGACATCCCAGGGCGGGGAGCTGTTTTTT.

V usage is TRBV19 and J usage is TRBJ2-7, with 8 positions matching TRBD2. The CDR3 has 16 amino acids. Trimming removed 3 bases from V and 1 base from J; junction bases left unmatched: 8. Germline V gives CDR1 LNHDA, CDR2 SQIVND (reference sequence). The CDR3 DNA reads as TGTGCCAGTAGTATGGGGGCTCCGGGAGGGTCCTACGAGCAGTACTTC. As protein: CASSMGAPGGSYEQYF.

The chain employs TRBV7-9 and TRBJ2-1; 10 nucleotides agree with TRBD2. Germline trimming cut 9 bases from V and 6 bases from J; bases unmatched to any gene: 8. CDR1 and CDR2 (germline): SEHNR, FQNEAQ (reference sequence). CDR3 length equals 14 residues. DNA of the CDR3: TGTGCCAGTATTAGCGGGGGGATGTTCAATGAGCAGTTCTTC. Translating gives CASISGGMFNEQFF.

This sequence joins TRBV5-1 and TRBJ2-5, with D tentatively TRBD1 (5 bases). Deletions cut 0 bases from V and 3 bases from J, with 9 bases between. The CDR3 has 14 amino acids. Looked up from germline, CDR1 is SGHRS and CDR2 is YFSETQ. The CDR3 bases are TGCGCCAGCAGCTTGGAAACAGGAAAAGAGACCCAGTACTTC. Residues: CASSLETGKETQYF.

The V and J genes are TRBV5-1 and TRBJ1-2, with 7 bases that match TRBD1. From germline, CDR1 is SGHRS and CDR2 YFSETQ. V was pared by 2 bases and J by 2 bases, with 6 bases of the junction left unmatched. CDR3 length: 15 residues. The CDR3 coding sequence is TGCGCCAGCAGCTTTACAGGGGACAGCAACTATGGCTACACCTTC. It translates to CASSFTGDSNYGYTF.

In this sample, this clone turned up once. The chain couples TRBV13 to TRBJ2-5, with D possibly being TRBD2 (6 bases). Germline loops: CDR1 PRHDT, CDR2 FYEKMQ (reference sequence). V lost 0 bases to trimming and J lost 7 bases, with 9 bases between them. This CDR3 is built from 13 residues. CDR3 in amino acids: CASSLGQGGTQYF. The CDR3 DNA sequence: TGTGCCAGCAGCTTAGGGCAGGGAGGGACCCAGTACTTC.

The chain is built from TRBV7-9 and TRBJ2-2, with D tentatively TRBD1 (7 bases). With 4 bases removed from V and 5 bases from J, the gap between germline ends came to 17 bases. The CDR3 totals 16 residues. The germline V gene has CDR1 SEHNR and CDR2 FQNEAQ (reference sequence). The CDR3 region is CASSSERRGQTGELFF. CDR3 DNA: TGTGCCAGCAGCTCCGAGCGGAGGGGGCAAACCGGGGAGCTGTTTTTT.

J is TRBJ2-1 and V is TRBV6-5, with D perhaps TRBD2 (6 bases). The V gene lost 5 bases and the J gene lost 6 bases, with 17 bases spanning the gap. The germline V gene encodes CDR1 MNHEY and CDR2 SVGAGI. The CDR3 is made up of 15 amino acids. Written as DNA, the CDR3 is TGTGCCAGCAGTCCACTAGGAGGGGCTTTCAATGAGCAGTTCTTC. It specifies CASSPLGGAFNEQFF.

This clone was observed once. The chain carries TRBV9 and TRBJ2-2; D remains ambiguous. Germline CDR1 reads SGDLS; CDR2 reads YYNGEE. The CDR3 is 13 amino acids. Trimming left V 0 bases short and J 8 bases short, with 8 bases between. CDR3 protein: CASSVVSLGELFF. The DNA of the CDR3 is TGTGCCAGCAGCGTAGTCTCCCTTGGGGAGCTGTTTTTT.

The CDR3 DNA reads TGTGCCAGCAGTGCCAGGGATGGCAATCAGCCCCAGCATTTT. This translates into CASSARDGNQPQHF. V gene TRBV25-1 combines with J gene TRBJ1-5, with D perhaps TRBD1 (5 bases). Between the trimmed V and J ends, which lost 4 bases and 2 bases, there was a span of 9 bases. Germline values: CDR1 MGHDK, CDR2 SYGVNS. This CDR3 contains 14 residues.

The gene calls are TRBV7-9 and TRBJ1-4; D is ambiguous. The CDR3 is 14 residues long. The germline V gene encodes CDR1 SEHNR and CDR2 FQNEAQ (reference sequence). V was pared by 6 bases and J by 0 bases, with 8 bases between. Here the CDR3 reads CASSHSATNEKLFF. CDR3 in DNA: TGTGCCAGCAGTCACAGTGCAACTAATGAAAAACTGTTTTTT.

V and J are TRBV7-9 and TRBJ1-2, with a tentative D call TRBD1 (6 bases). This CDR3 spans 12 amino acids. The V end was cut by 5 bases, the J end by 8 bases, with 12 bases between. Germline V CDR1 and CDR2: SEHNR, FQNEAQ (reference sequence). CDR3 nucleotide sequence: TGTGCCAGCAGCACGGATGGGGGCGGCTACACCTTC. It encodes CASSTDGGGYTF.

The rearrangement links TRBV13 to TRBJ2-3, with 9 bases that match TRBD2. Losses at the gene ends were 5 bases for V and 6 bases for J; bases not matched to a gene: 15. CDR1 is PRHDT and CDR2 is FYEKMQ in the germline V gene (reference sequence). This CDR3 has 17 residues. The CDR3 region has the DNA TGTGCCAGCAGCCCGCTCGGGATAGCGGGGGATCAGGATACGCAGTATTTT. It translates to CASSPLGIAGDQDTQYF.

Regarding this clone: The same CDR3 arises from other DNA sequences in this sample as well. V usage is TRBV2 and J usage is TRBJ2-7, with D possibly being TRBD1 (5 bases). In germline, CDR1 is SNHLY, CDR2 FYNNEI. The CDR3 totals 13 residues. V was pared by 6 bases and J by 1 base, with 10 bases between. CDR3 residues: CASRQGLSYEQYF. The CDR3 DNA is TGTGCCAGCAGGCAGGGATTGTCCTACGAGCAGTACTTC.